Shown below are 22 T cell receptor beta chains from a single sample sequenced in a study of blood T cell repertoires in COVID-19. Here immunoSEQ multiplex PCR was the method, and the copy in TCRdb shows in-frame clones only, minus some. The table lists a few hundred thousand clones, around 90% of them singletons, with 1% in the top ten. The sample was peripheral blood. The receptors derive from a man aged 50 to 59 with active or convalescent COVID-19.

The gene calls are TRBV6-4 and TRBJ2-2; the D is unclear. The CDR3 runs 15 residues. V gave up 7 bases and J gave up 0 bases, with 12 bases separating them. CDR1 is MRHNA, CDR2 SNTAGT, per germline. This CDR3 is CASMSGSANTGELFF. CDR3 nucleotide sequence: TGTGCCAGCATGTCAGGATCCGCGAACACCGGGGAGCTGTTTTTT.

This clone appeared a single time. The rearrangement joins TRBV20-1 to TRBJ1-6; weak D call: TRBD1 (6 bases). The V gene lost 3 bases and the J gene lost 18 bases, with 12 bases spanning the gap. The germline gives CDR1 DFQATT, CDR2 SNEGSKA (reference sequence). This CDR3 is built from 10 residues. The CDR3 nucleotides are TGCAGTGCTAGTAGACAGGCCCACCACTTT. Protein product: CSASRQAHHF.

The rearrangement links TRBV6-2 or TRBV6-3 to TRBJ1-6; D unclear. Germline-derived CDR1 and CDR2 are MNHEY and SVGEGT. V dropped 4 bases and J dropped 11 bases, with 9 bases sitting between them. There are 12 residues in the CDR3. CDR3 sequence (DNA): TGTGCCAGCAGTTCTGGGAGGACACCCCTCCACTTT. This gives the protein CASSSGRTPLHF.

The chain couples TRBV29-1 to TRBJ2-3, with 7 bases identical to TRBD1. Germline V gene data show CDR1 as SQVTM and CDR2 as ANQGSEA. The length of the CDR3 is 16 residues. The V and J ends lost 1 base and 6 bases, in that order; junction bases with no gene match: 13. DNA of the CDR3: TGCAGCGTTGAAGGGGGATCAGGGACAGCCCTGGATACGCAGTATTTT. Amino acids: CSVEGGSGTALDTQYF.

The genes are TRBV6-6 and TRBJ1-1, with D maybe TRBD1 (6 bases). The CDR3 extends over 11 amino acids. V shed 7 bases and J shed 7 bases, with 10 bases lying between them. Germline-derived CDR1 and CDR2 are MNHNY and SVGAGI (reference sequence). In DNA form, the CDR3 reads TGTGCCAGCAACACAGGGAATGAAGCTTTCTTT. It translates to CASNTGNEAFF.

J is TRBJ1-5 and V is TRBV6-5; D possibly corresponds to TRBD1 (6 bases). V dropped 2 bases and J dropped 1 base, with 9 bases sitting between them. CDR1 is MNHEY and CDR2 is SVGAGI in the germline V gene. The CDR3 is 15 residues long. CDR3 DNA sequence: TGTGCCAGCAGTTACGGGGGCAGGAGCAATCAGCCCCAGCATTTT. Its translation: CASSYGGRSNQPQHF.

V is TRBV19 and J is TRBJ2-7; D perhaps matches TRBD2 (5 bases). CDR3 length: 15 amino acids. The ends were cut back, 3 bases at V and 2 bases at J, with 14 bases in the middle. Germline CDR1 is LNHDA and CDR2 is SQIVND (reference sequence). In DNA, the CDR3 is TGTGCCAGTAGTATTTCGACGGACTTTACCTACGAGCAGTACTTC. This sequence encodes CASSISTDFTYEQYF.

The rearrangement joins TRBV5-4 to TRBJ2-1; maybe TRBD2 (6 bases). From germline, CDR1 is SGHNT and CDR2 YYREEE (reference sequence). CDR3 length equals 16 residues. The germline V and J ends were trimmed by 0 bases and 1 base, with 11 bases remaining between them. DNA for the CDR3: TGTGCCAGCAGCTTGGTTGGGGGGATTTCCTACAATGAGCAGTTCTTC. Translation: CASSLVGGISYNEQFF. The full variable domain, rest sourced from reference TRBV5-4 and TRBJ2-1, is ETGVTQSPTHLIKTRGQQVTLRCSSQSGHNTVSWYQQALGQGPQFIFQYYREEENGRGNFPPRFSGLQFPNYSSELNVNALELDDSALYLCASSLVGGISYNEQFFGPGTRLTVL.

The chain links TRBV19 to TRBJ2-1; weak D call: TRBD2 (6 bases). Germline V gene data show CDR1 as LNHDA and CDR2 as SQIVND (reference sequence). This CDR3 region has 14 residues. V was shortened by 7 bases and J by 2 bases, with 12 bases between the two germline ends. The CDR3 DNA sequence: TGTGCCAGTAAGTGGGAGGTCACCTACAATGAGCAGTTCTTC. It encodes CASKWEVTYNEQFF.

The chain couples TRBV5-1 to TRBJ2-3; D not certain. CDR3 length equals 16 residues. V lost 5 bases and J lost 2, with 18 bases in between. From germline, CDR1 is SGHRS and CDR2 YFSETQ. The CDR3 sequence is CASSFTAVSDTDTQYF. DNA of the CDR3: TGCGCCAGCAGTTTTACCGCCGTTTCAGACACAGATACGCAGTATTTT.

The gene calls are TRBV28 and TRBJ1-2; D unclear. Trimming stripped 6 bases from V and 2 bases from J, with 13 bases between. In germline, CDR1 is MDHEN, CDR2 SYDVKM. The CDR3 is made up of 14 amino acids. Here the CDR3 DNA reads TGTGCCAGCAGCCCACCGGGATACAACTATGGCTACACCTTC. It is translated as CASSPPGYNYGYTF.

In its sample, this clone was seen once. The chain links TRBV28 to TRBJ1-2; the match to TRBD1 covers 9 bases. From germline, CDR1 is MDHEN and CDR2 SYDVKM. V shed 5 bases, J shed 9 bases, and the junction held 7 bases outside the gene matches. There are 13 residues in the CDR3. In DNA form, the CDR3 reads TGTGCCAGCAGTACCGGGACAGGGATGAGCTACACCTTC. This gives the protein CASSTGTGMSYTF.

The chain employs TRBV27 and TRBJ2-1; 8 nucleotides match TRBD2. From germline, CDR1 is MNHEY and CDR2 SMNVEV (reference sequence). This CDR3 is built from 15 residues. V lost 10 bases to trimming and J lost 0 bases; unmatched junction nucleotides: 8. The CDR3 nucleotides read TGTGCCACCGCGACTAGCGTAAGCTCCTACAATGAGCAGTTCTTC. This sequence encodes CATATSVSSYNEQFF.

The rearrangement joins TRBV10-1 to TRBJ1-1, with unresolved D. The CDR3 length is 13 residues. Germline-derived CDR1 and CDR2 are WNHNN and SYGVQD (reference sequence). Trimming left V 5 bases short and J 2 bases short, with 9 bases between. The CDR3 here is CASSTLINTEAFF. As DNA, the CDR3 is TGCGCCAGCAGTACCCTAATCAACACTGAAGCTTTCTTT.

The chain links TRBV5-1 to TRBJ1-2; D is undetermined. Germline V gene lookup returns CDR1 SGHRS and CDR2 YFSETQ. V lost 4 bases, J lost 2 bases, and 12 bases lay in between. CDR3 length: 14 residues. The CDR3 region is CASSTSEVNYGYTF. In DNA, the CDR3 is TGCGCCAGCAGCACCTCTGAGGTAAACTATGGCTACACCTTC.

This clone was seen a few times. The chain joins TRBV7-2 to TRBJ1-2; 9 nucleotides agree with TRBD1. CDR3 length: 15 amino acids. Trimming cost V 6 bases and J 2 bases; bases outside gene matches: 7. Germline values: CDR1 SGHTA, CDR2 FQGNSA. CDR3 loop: CASRKDRGVNYGYTF. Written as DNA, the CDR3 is TGTGCCAGCAGAAAGGACAGGGGTGTGAACTATGGCTACACCTTC.

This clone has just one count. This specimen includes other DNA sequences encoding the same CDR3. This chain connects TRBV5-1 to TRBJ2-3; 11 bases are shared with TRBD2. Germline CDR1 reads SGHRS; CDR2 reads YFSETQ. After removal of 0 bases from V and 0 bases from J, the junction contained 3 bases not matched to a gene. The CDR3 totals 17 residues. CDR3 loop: CASSLGLAGGSTDTQYF. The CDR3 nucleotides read TGCGCCAGCAGCTTGGGCCTAGCGGGGGGAAGCACAGATACGCAGTATTTT.

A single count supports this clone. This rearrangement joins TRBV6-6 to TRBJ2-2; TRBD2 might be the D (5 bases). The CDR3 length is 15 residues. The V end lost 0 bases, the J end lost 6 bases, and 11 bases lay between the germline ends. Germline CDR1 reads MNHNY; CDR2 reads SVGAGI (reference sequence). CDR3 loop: CASSYSEVSAGELFF. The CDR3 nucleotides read TGTGCCAGCAGTTACTCGGAGGTATCCGCCGGGGAGCTGTTTTTT.

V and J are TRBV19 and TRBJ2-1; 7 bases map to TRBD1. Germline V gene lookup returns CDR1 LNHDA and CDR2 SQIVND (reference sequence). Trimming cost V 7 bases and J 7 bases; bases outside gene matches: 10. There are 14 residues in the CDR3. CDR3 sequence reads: CASTRTGGLNEQFF. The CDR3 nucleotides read TGTGCCAGTACCCGGACAGGCGGTTTAAATGAGCAGTTCTTC.

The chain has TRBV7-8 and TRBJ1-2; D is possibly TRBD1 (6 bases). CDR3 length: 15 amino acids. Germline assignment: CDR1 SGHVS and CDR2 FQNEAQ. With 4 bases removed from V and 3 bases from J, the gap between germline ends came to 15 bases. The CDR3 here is CASSSRAGGDYGYTF. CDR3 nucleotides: TGTGCCAGCAGCTCTAGAGCGGGGGGCGACTATGGCTACACCTTC.

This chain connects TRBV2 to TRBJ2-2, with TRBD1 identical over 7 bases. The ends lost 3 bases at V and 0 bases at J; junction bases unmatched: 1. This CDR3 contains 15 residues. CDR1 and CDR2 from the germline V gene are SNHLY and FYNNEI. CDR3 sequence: CASSDGQANTGELFF. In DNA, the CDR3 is TGTGCCAGCAGTGACGGACAGGCGAACACCGGGGAGCTGTTTTTT.

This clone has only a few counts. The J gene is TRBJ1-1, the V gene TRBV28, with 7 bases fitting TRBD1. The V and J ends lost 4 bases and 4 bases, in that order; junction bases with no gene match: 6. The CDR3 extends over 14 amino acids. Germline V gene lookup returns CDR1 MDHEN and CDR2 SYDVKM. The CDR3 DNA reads TGTGCCAGCAGTTCCGAGGGGGCAGGCACTGAAGCTTTCTTT. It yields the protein CASSSEGAGTEAFF.